Following are 3 T cell receptor beta chains from one sample sequenced in a study of tumor-infiltrating lymphocytes in localized non-small cell lung cancer. Clones were read by immunoSEQ multiplex PCR, and TCRdb kept only the in-frame ones, dropping some. The table shows 20,000 to 25,000 clones, with approximately 59% occurring only once. The source material was lung tumor tissue. These receptors all stem from a human donor with non-small cell lung cancer.

The gene calls are TRBV11-3 and TRBJ2-1; 10 nucleotides align to TRBD2. J was trimmed by 8 bases and V by 1 base; bases with no gene match: 5. Looked up from germline, CDR1 is SGHNT and CDR2 is YENEEA. The CDR3 runs to 15 residues. In DNA form, the CDR3 reads TGTGCCAGCAGCTTAGGCCTAGCGGGAGTAGATGAGCAGTTCTTC. Protein sequence: CASSLGLAGVDEQFF.

The J gene is TRBJ1-2, the V gene TRBV19, with 9 bases lining up with TRBD1. This CDR3 is built from 16 residues. CDR1 is LNHDA and CDR2 is SQIVND in the germline V gene (reference sequence). The V segment lost 9 bases and the J segment 4 bases; nucleotides outside the gene matches: 15. The CDR3 reads CASARGQGTWGYGYTF. The CDR3 DNA follows: TGTGCCAGCGCTCGAGGACAGGGGACCTGGGGCTATGGCTACACCTTC.

The rearrangement uses TRBV6-1 and TRBJ2-3, with D possibly being TRBD1 (6 bases). The V end lost 4 bases, the J end lost 2 bases, and 19 bases lay between the germline ends. The CDR3 contains 17 residues. Germline values: CDR1 MNHNS, CDR2 SASEGT. CDR3 in DNA: TGTGCCAGCAGTGGCTCACAGGGCAGACTGCCCACAGATACGCAGTATTTT. This sequence encodes CASSGSQGRLPTDTQYF.